The 29 T cell receptor beta chains listed next were all sequenced from one sample in a study of T-cell reconstitution after alpha-beta-depleted transplantation in children. Unique molecular identifiers featured in how the TCRbeta library was prepared. A single record per CDR3 protein comes from TCRdb applying MiXCR to the PCR reads. The table shows about 200,000 distinct CDR3 sequences, with about 7% occurring only once. This material consisted of PBMCs, taken before TCRalphabeta/CD19-depleted stem cell transplant. The receptors here all came from a boy aged 2 to 9 with acute lymphoblastic leukemia, due to receive a stem cell transplant.

This clonotype showed up many times. The chain has TRBV29-1 and TRBJ1-1; D possibly corresponds to TRBD1 (6 bases). The CDR3 covers 12 residues. Germline CDR1 is SQVTM and CDR2 is ANQGSEA. Trimming took off 6 bases at V and 11 bases at J, with 19 bases between the two ends. CDR3 coding DNA: TGCAGCGTCGCCCGAAGGGACACCGAGGCTTTCTTT. Its translation: CSVARRDTEAFF.

This clonotype appeared a few times. CDR3 nucleotides: TGTGCCAGCAGCTCGGCCGGGACTCGGGAGACCCAGTACTTC. The encoded protein is CASSSAGTRETQYF. The gene calls are TRBV5-4 and TRBJ2-5, with D possibly TRBD2 on 6 matching bases. Trimming shortened V by 3 bases and J by 5 bases, and 14 bases separated the two germline ends. This CDR3 is built from 14 residues. CDR1 is SGHNT, CDR2 YYREEE, per germline (reference sequence).

This chain links TRBV6-5 with TRBJ2-3; D unclear. Germline V gene data show CDR1 as MNHEY and CDR2 as SVGAGI. This CDR3 is built from 17 residues. V was pared by 0 bases and J by 2 bases, with 15 bases between. The CDR3 DNA reads TGTGCCAGCAGTTACTCGATGCAGCAGGCCCTCACAGATACGCAGTATTTT. Amino acids: CASSYSMQQALTDTQYF.

In regard to this clonotype: This could be a read error, since a much larger clone is one nucleotide away. The CDR3 loop reads CASSPYRGHMNNEAFF. The CDR3 DNA follows: TGCGCCAGCAGCCCCTATAGGGGACACATGAACAATGAAGCTTTCTTT. This rearrangement joins TRBV5-1 to TRBJ1-1; possibly TRBD1 for D (6 bases). CDR1 is SGHRS and CDR2 is YFSETQ in the germline V gene. The CDR3 spans 16 residues. Full variable domain (rest looked up from reference TRBV5-1 and TRBJ1-1): KAGVTQTPRYLIKTRGQQVTLSCSPISGHRSVSWYQQTPGQGLQFLFEYFSETQRNKGNFPGRFSGRQFSNSRSEMNVSTLELGDSALYLCASSPYRGHMNNEAFFGQGTRLTVV.

This clonotype was seen at least ten times. This chain joins TRBV20-1 and TRBJ2-3; D is unclear. The CDR3 contains 11 residues. Germline loops: CDR1 DFQATT, CDR2 SNEGSKA (reference sequence). This chain's CDR3 is CSLFNPDTQYF. DNA of the CDR3: TGCAGCTTATTCAATCCAGATACGCAGTATTTT.

The chain joins TRBV5-6 to TRBJ2-2, with D uncertain. CDR3 length: 14 amino acids. V gave up 3 bases and J gave up 6 bases, with 12 bases separating them. Looked up from germline, CDR1 is SGHDT and CDR2 is YYEEEE. For the CDR3, the DNA is TGTGCCAGCAGCTGGCCAGGCCGGGCCGGGGAGCTGTTTTTT. It codes for CASSWPGRAGELFF.

This clonotype was counted many times. The V and J genes are TRBV12-3 or TRBV12-4 and TRBJ2-5; TRBD1 aligns across 7 bases. This CDR3 has 16 amino acids. The V gene end was trimmed by 1 base and the J gene end by 9 bases; junction bases not matched to a gene: 14. The CDR3, as DNA: TGTGCCAGCAGTTTAGATTACAGGGGCAAGGGGGTGCCCCAGTACTTC. Protein product: CASSLDYRGKGVPQYF.

In its sample, this clonotype was seen many times. The chain is built from TRBV14 and TRBJ1-1; D is undetermined. The length of the CDR3 is 13 residues. Germline assignment: CDR1 SGHDN and CDR2 FVKESK. The ends were cut back, 2 bases at V and 0 bases at J, with 4 bases in the middle. CDR3 residues: CASSQTMNTEAFF. The CDR3 coding sequence is TGTGCCAGCAGCCAAACGATGAACACTGAAGCTTTCTTT.

V is TRBV12-3 or TRBV12-4 and J is TRBJ1-5, with TRBD1 matching over 9 bases. Losses at the gene ends were 5 bases for V and 0 bases for J; bases not matched to a gene: 5. This CDR3 has 16 amino acids. Here the CDR3 DNA reads TGTGCCAGCAGTCAAGGGACAGGGTCTAGCAATCAGCCCCAGCATTTT. Amino acid sequence: CASSQGTGSSNQPQHF.

DNA of the CDR3: TGTGCCAGCAGCTTCTTACTAGCGGGGAAGTTAGAGACCCAGTACTTC. This translates into CASSFLLAGKLETQYF. This sequence joins TRBV11-2 and TRBJ2-5, with 10 bases fitting TRBD2. Germline-derived CDR1 and CDR2 are SGHAT and FQNNGV. The CDR3 extends over 16 amino acids. V shed 3 bases and J 4 bases; nucleotides not matched to a gene: 8.

In regard to this clonotype: The junction differs from germline at one of its ends, possibly a read error. The genes are TRBV2 and TRBJ2-7; D tentatively reads TRBD1 or TRBD2 (5 bases each). The CDR3 contains 15 residues. Germline V gene data show CDR1 as SNHLY and CDR2 as FYNNEI. CDR3 sequence (DNA): TGTACCAGCTGTTTAAGGCAGGGAGCGGTCTACGAGCAGTACTTC. Amino acid sequence: CTSCLRQGAVYEQYF.

In its sample, this clonotype was seen a few times. This chain links TRBV7-6 with TRBJ1-1, with D hard to call. Germline V lookup: CDR1 SGHVS, CDR2 FNYEAQ. Trimming left V 1 base short and J 1 base short, with 7 bases between. The CDR3 covers 14 residues. This CDR3 reads CASSLGIENTEAFF. Written as DNA, the CDR3 is TGTGCCAGCAGCTTAGGGATAGAGAACACTGAAGCTTTCTTT.

At least ten counts were recorded for this clonotype. The genes are TRBV28 and TRBJ2-3; 8 positions agree with TRBD2. The germline CDR1 and CDR2 sequences are MDHEN and SYDVKM. This CDR3 has 16 residues. Trimming removed 3 bases from V and 6 bases from J; junction bases left unmatched: 11. In nucleotides, the CDR3 is TGTGCCAGCAGTTTTAGTCCGGGAGGGCCTTTGGATACGCAGTATTTT. As protein: CASSFSPGGPLDTQYF.

This clonotype appeared many times. The CDR3 DNA sequence: TGCGCCAGCAGCCCCCACACGAACACCGGGGAGCTGTTTTTT. Its translation is CASSPHTNTGELFF. V usage is TRBV4-1 and J usage is TRBJ2-2; D unclear. The CDR3 is 14 residues long. The germline V gene has CDR1 MGHRA and CDR2 YSYEKL. Trimming shortened V by 4 bases and J by 0 bases, and 6 bases separated the two germline ends.

Note on this clonotype: This could be a read error, since a much larger clone is one nucleotide away. CDR3 sequence (DNA): TGTGCCAGCAGTGACCCAGGGGGCGCTGGGGAAAACAATCAGTACTTC. Protein product: CASSDPGGAGENNQYF. This chain links TRBV2 with TRBJ2-4, with 8 bases lining up with TRBD1. This CDR3 is 16 amino acids long. The germline CDR1 and CDR2 sequences are SNHLY and FYNNEI.

CDR3 sequence (DNA): TGTGCCAGCAGATTTGCTAGACAGGGGGTCTCCTACAATGAGCAGTTCTTC. Residues: CASRFARQGVSYNEQFF. V and J are TRBV6-2 or TRBV6-3 and TRBJ2-1; TRBD1 aligns across 9 bases. Unmatched junction bases numbered 9, after V lost 6 bases and J lost 0 bases. The CDR3 is 17 amino acids. CDR1 and CDR2 from the germline V gene are MNHEY and SVGEGT.

This clonotype was seen at least ten times. The chain joins TRBV7-2 to TRBJ2-7; no firm D call. V dropped 5 bases and J dropped 0 bases, with 8 bases sitting between them. From germline, CDR1 is SGHTA and CDR2 FQGNSA. The CDR3 loop spans 13 amino acids. In DNA form, the CDR3 reads TGTGCCAGCAGCGTGAGTAGCTCCTACGAGCAGTACTTC. Amino acid sequence: CASSVSSSYEQYF.

This clonotype appeared many times. The rearrangement links TRBV7-2 to TRBJ2-7, with 8 bases lining up with TRBD1. The CDR3 consists of 15 residues. From germline, CDR1 is SGHTA and CDR2 FQGNSA. V lost 5 bases to trimming and J lost 3 bases; unmatched junction nucleotides: 9. The CDR3 nucleotides read TGTGCCAGCAGCGACAGTTCCGGGACAGGCTACGAGCAGTACTTC. Its translation is CASSDSSGTGYEQYF.

This clonotype occurred many times. The chain recombines TRBV29-1 with TRBJ2-3; 7 bases agree with TRBD2. The CDR3 consists of 12 residues. V lost 7 bases and J lost 4; bases outside the gene matches: 5. CDR1 is SQVTM, CDR2 ANQGSEA, per germline. For the CDR3, the DNA is TGCAGCGGTAGCGGGTTCTCAGATACGCAGTATTTT. Translation gives CSGSGFSDTQYF.

This clonotype was detected many times. This sequence joins TRBV29-1 and TRBJ1-2; no definite D call. CDR3 length equals 14 residues. Per germline, CDR1 SQVTM and CDR2 ANQGSEA. Between the trimmed V and J ends, which lost 4 bases and 4 bases, there was a span of 16 bases. This CDR3 is CSVGFRLVGYGYTF. The CDR3 region has the DNA TGCAGCGTTGGCTTTCGGTTGGTGGGCTATGGCTACACCTTC.

This clonotype has at least ten counts. The chain links TRBV28 to TRBJ1-2; D is undetermined. V was pared by 5 bases and J by 5 bases, with 6 bases between. This CDR3 spans 11 amino acids. Germline-derived CDR1 and CDR2 are MDHEN and SYDVKM. The CDR3 region has the DNA TGTGCCAGCAGTCCACTGTATGGCTACACCTTC. Amino acids: CASSPLYGYTF.

This clonotype was counted between two and nine times. The chain has TRBV12-3 or TRBV12-4 and TRBJ1-1, with unresolved D. V shed 1 base and J shed 10 bases, with 7 bases lying between them. This CDR3 has 11 amino acids. The CDR3 DNA follows: TGTGCCAGCAGTTTAGGGCTTGTAGCTTTCTTT. It codes for CASSLGLVAFF.

The V and J genes are TRBV7-2 and TRBJ2-5, with a weak D call TRBD1 (5 bases). This CDR3 is 14 amino acids long. Germline CDR1 reads SGHTA; CDR2 reads FQGNSA. Trimming removed 5 bases from V and 0 bases from J, with 10 bases in between. CDR3 sequence: CASSPQAHQETQYF. CDR3 nucleotides: TGTGCCAGCAGCCCACAGGCCCACCAAGAGACCCAGTACTTC.

This clonotype was seen more than once but under ten times. The chain joins TRBV5-1 to TRBJ2-7; D is uncertain. With 4 bases removed from V and 2 bases from J, the gap between germline ends came to 4 bases. CDR3 length equals 11 residues. Per the germline V gene, CDR1 is SGHRS and CDR2 is YFSETQ. This CDR3 reads CASSQAYEQYF. CDR3 DNA: TGCGCCAGCAGCCAAGCCTACGAGCAGTACTTC.

Comments on this clonotype: A much larger clone differs by one base, so this may be a read error. This chain connects TRBV7-9 to TRBJ2-1, with 7 positions matching TRBD2. The CDR3 loop spans 13 amino acids. Germline V gene data show CDR1 as SEHNR and CDR2 as FQNEAQ (reference sequence). J was trimmed by 5 bases and V by 5 bases; bases with no gene match: 3. The CDR3 loop reads CASSPGGNNEQFF. The CDR3 nucleotides are TGTGCCAGCAGCCCCGGGGGGAACAATGAGCAGTTCTTC.

The V and J genes are TRBV10-3 and TRBJ1-1, with no clear D. The V end lost 11 bases, the J end lost 2 bases, and 6 bases lay between the germline ends. The CDR3 runs to 10 residues. CDR1 and CDR2 (germline): ENHRY, SYGVKD. The CDR3 protein is CAVGNTEAFF. CDR3 bases: TGTGCCGTCGGAAACACTGAAGCTTTCTTT.

This chain links TRBV4-1 with TRBJ2-7; 11 bases match TRBD1. The CDR3 spans 15 residues. The germline V gene encodes CDR1 MGHRA and CDR2 YSYEKL. The V gene end was trimmed by 3 bases and the J gene end by 6 bases; junction bases not matched to a gene: 7. CDR3 sequence: CASSHLGGTGGEQYF. The DNA of the CDR3 is TGCGCCAGCAGCCACCTCGGTGGGACAGGGGGCGAGCAGTACTTC.

This clonotype was seen many times. The chain couples TRBV28 to TRBJ2-7; a weak D match, TRBD2 (6 bases). In germline, CDR1 is MDHEN, CDR2 SYDVKM. V dropped 5 bases and J dropped 0 bases, with 20 bases sitting between them. The CDR3 runs to 17 residues. The CDR3 bases are TGTGCCAGCAGTATGGGACTGAGATTGCCGAGCTCCTACGAGCAGTACTTC. As protein: CASSMGLRLPSSYEQYF.

This clonotype was detected ten times or more. The chain employs TRBV4-3 and TRBJ2-7; TRBD2 aligns across 7 bases. The ends lost 0 bases at V and 6 bases at J; junction bases unmatched: 5. This CDR3 has 14 amino acids. The germline V gene encodes CDR1 LGHNA and CDR2 YSLEER. The chain's CDR3 is CASSQEGWGGEQYF. The DNA for the CDR3 is TGCGCCAGCAGCCAAGAGGGTTGGGGGGGCGAGCAGTACTTC.